This paragraph reports one T cell receptor (beta chain). Its antigen is as yet unknown. The sample comes from a study of OX40 agonist ivuxolimab in advanced cancers. Study-wide points: Still undetermined is the antigen specificity of the expanded peripheral T cells. CD4+ and CD8+ blood T cells expanded clonally by week 6 at 0.1 to 3.0 mg/kg.

The assay was immunoSEQ multiplex PCR, and TCRdb's table has in-frame clones only and misses some. The sample contains more than 9,500 clones, 80% of which appear only once. CDR1 ENHRY and CDR2 SYGVKD come from the germline V gene. This CDR3 contains 12 residues. This receptor was obtained from an adult with an advanced solid tumor such as melanoma, head and neck, liver or kidney cancer. The J gene is TRBJ2-5, the V gene TRBV10-3; D remains ambiguous. The J call is in doubt because the DNA end fits TRBJ2-7 better. The material was CD4+ or CD8+ T cells sorted from blood, obtained in a trial of the OX40 agonist ivuxolimab. CDR3 DNA: TGTGCCATCCGTCGCGTGGGCTACGAGCAGTACTTC. Its translation is CAIRRVGYEQYF.